This T cell receptor (beta chain) comes out of a study of T cell responses to AZD1222 COVID-19 vaccine. In the case of this clone: The antigen is not known.

Assay: immunoSEQ multiplex PCR; the TCRdb copy retains only in-frame clones and omits some. The table lists about 120,000 clones, about 85% of them singletons. Points from the study as a whole: Donors skewed white British and female; clonal diversity was possibly underestimated. Elevations in Spike-specific TCR breadth and depth followed administration of two AZD1222 doses. CD4 TCRs covered the whole spike, strongest at regions 160-218 and 743-854. Baseline serostatus was positive in only six or seven AZD1222 recipients.

Germline CDR1 reads SEHNR; CDR2 reads FQNEAQ (reference sequence). The CDR3 spans 15 residues. V was cut by 5 bases and J by 0 bases, with 14 bases left in between. The TCR sequence derives from an adult who received the AZD1222 COVID-19 vaccine. V and J are TRBV7-9 and TRBJ2-7; D is perhaps TRBD1 or TRBD2 (5 bases each). The sequencing here drew on peripheral blood, taken 28 days after the second AZD1222 dose. CDR3 sequence reads: CASSARDGSSYEQYF. For the CDR3, the DNA is TGTGCCAGCAGCGCCCGGGACGGTAGCTCCTACGAGCAGTACTTC.